This T cell receptor beta chain was found in a study of shared clonotypes between healthy human individuals. About this clone itself: The antigen remains undetermined.

The length of the CDR3 is 14 residues. Per the germline V gene, CDR1 is SEHNR and CDR2 is FQNEAQ (reference sequence). V gave up 2 bases and J gave up 0 bases, with 8 bases separating them. TCRdb keeps only in-frame clones here, not all; method: immunoSEQ multiplex PCR. The profile shows 950,000 to 1,300,000 clones, more than 65% of them singletons. Broader study findings: Clonotype sharing among the donors was expected to vary with sequencing depth. With a few donors compared, roughly 5% of naive CD4 clonotypes were shared.

The source material was memory CD4+ T cells sorted from blood. The sample's subset: CD45RA-negative fraction. This clonotype was sampled from a man younger than 35 in good health. The chain recombines TRBV7-9 with TRBJ2-7; no reliable D call. The CDR3 loop reads CASSLSGISYEQYF. In DNA form, the CDR3 reads TGTGCCAGCAGCTTATCCGGAATCTCCTACGAGCAGTACTTC.